This TCR beta chain was retrieved from a study of T cell responses to AZD1222 COVID-19 vaccine. Study observations and caveats: Rises in breadth and depth of Spike-specific TCRs came after two AZD1222 doses. It was only after the peak T cell response that any repertoires were sampled. Only 6 or 7 AZD1222 recipients tested seropositive at baseline. Females made up more of the donors, who were largely white British, and clonal diversity may have come out too low.

Germline V CDR1 and CDR2: LNHNV, YYDKDF (reference sequence). V lost 0 bases and J 2 bases, leaving 7 bases between the germline ends. The CDR3 extends over 14 amino acids. The data were produced by immunoSEQ multiplex PCR, yet TCRdb's version contains in-frame clones alone and is incomplete. In the table there are about 150,000 clones, roughly nine tenths of which are singletons. Details on this clone: Its target is unknown.

The specimen comprised peripheral blood, sampled 28 days after the second AZD1222 dose. The clonotype was recovered from an adult who received the AZD1222 COVID-19 vaccine. The gene calls are TRBV15 and TRBJ1-1, with no clear D. The CDR3 sequence is CATSRDPGNTEAFF. CDR3 nucleotides: TGTGCCACCAGCAGAGATCCAGGTAACACTGAAGCTTTCTTT.